This T cell receptor (beta chain) appears in the sequencing data of a study of control samples from healthy donors and cancer patients. CDR1 is SEHNR and CDR2 is FQNEAQ in the germline V gene (reference sequence). The V gene lost 1 base and the J gene lost 0 bases, with 6 bases spanning the gap. The CDR3 runs 14 residues. Assay: immunoSEQ multiplex PCR; the TCRdb copy retains only in-frame clones and omits some. This table has tens of thousands of clones, 94% appearing once. This sequence joins TRBV7-9 and TRBJ1-1; a possible D gene is TRBD1 (5 bases). Sequencing input: blood. The TCR sequence derives from a young man in good health. CDR3 region: CASSLGGMNTEAFF. The DNA for the CDR3 is TGTGCCAGCAGCTTAGGGGGGATGAACACTGAAGCTTTCTTT.